This is a list of T cell receptor beta chains from one sample in a study. The table came from immunoSEQ multiplex PCR; TCRdb's copy has only in-frame clones and leaves some out. This sample yields about 68,000 clones, of which 80% to 95% are seen a single time; 4% to 5% belongs to the top ten. Input material: PBMCs. Every receptor here comes from a man aged 40-55 years with rheumatoid arthritis. Both conserved end residues are part of each CDR3. Fields, in order: J gene, V gene, D gene, clone size, CDR3 protein, CDR3 DNA. The D gene is left open where the match is weak. The listing skips clone size in some rows; elsewhere it reads once, few, many or a size class.

TRBJ1-4	TRBV28	NA	few	CASSGYSKGTREKLFF	TGTGCCAGCAGTGGCTACTCAAAAGGGACAAGAGAAAAACTGTTTTTT
TRBJ1-2	TRBV28	NA	NA	CASTSSYGYTF	TGTGCCAGCACTTCAAGCTATGGCTACACCTTC
TRBJ1-2	TRBV19	TRBD1	NA	CASSVGQGANYGYTF	TGTGCCAGTAGTGTCGGACAGGGGGCTAACTATGGCTACACCTTC
TRBJ2-7	TRBV5-1	NA	NA	CASSLVLSGDEQYF	TGCGCCAGCAGCTTGGTTCTCTCGGGGGACGAGCAGTACTTC
TRBJ1-1	TRBV28	NA	NA	CASTVSVDRPNTEAFF	TGTGCCAGCACGGTCTCTGTTGACAGACCAAACACTGAAGCTTTCTTT
TRBJ1-1	TRBV5-8	NA	NA	CASSLERNTEAFF	TGTGCCAGCAGCCTCGAGCGGAACACTGAAGCTTTCTTT
TRBJ2-4	TRBV2	NA	NA	CASSNQGNAKNIQYF	TGTGCCAGCAGCAACCAAGGAAATGCCAAAAACATTCAGTACTTC
TRBJ2-7	TRBV29-1	NA	NA	CSVIADLSYEQYF	TGCAGCGTAATAGCGGACCTCTCCTACGAGCAGTACTTC
TRBJ2-2	TRBV9	NA	NA	CASSVTVTGELFF	TGTGCCAGCAGCGTGACGGTCACCGGGGAGCTGTTTTTT
TRBJ2-5	TRBV5-1	NA	NA	CASSAQETQYF	TGCGCCAGCAGCGCGCAAGAGACCCAGTACTTC
TRBJ1-3	TRBV6-6	NA	NA	CASSYSSNTIYF	TGTGCCAGCAGTTACTCTTCAAACACCATATATTTT
TRBJ2-1	TRBV27	TRBD1	NA	CASMKDRGEYNEQFF	TGTGCCAGCATGAAGGACAGGGGCGAATACAATGAGCAGTTCTTC
TRBJ1-6	TRBV6-4	NA	once	CASSRGGNSPLHF	TGTGCCAGCAGTAGGGGTGGGAATTCACCCCTCCACTTT
TRBJ1-5	TRBV18	TRBD1	once	CASSPGQGNQPQHF	TGTGCCAGCTCACCGGGACAGGGGAATCAGCCCCAGCATTTT
TRBJ1-1	TRBV30	NA	NA	CACKGSNTEAFF	TGTGCCTGTAAAGGGTCGAACACTGAAGCTTTCTTT
TRBJ2-2	TRBV5-1	NA	NA	CASSLARGTGELFF	TGCGCCAGCAGCTTGGCTCGGGGCACCGGGGAGCTGTTTTTT
TRBJ1-6	TRBV10-3	NA	NA	CAISGTAYNSPLHF	TGTGCCATCAGTGGGACAGCTTATAATTCACCCCTCCACTTT
TRBJ1-2	TRBV6-5	NA	NA	CASSPSNRANYGYTF	TGTGCCAGCAGTCCCTCCAACAGGGCGAACTATGGCTACACCTTC
TRBJ2-7	TRBV30	NA	NA	CAWSVGQGSGEQYF	TGTGCCTGGAGTGTGGGTCAGGGATCAGGGGAGCAGTACTTC
TRBJ2-3	TRBV7-2	TRBD1	NA	CASSSDRWEDTQYF	TGTGCCAGCAGCTCGGACAGGTGGGAAGATACGCAGTATTTT
TRBJ2-2	TRBV12-3/TRBV12-4	NA	once	CASSYNTGELFF	TGTGCCAGCAGTTACAACACCGGGGAGCTGTTTTTT
TRBJ2-1	TRBV19	TRBD2	once	CASSISGLAGGHSYNEQFF	TGTGCCAGTAGTATCTCTGGACTAGCGGGAGGGCACTCCTACAATGAGCAGTTCTTC
TRBJ2-7	TRBV29-1	NA	NA	CSANGPYPTYEQYF	TGCAGCGCCAACGGGCCCTATCCTACCTACGAGCAGTACTTC
TRBJ2-7	TRBV27	NA	few	CASSTTYEQYF	TGTGCCAGCAGTACAACCTACGAGCAGTACTTC
TRBJ2-3	TRBV5-1	NA	NA	CASSSGDSTDTQYF	TGCGCCAGCAGCTCGGGGGATAGCACAGATACGCAGTATTTT
TRBJ1-6	TRBV7-8	NA	NA	CASSSGPALHSPLHF	TGTGCCAGCAGCTCCGGACCGGCCCTCCATTCACCCCTCCACTTT
TRBJ2-7	TRBV13	TRBD2	NA	CASSPRLAGTYEQYF	TGTGCCAGCAGCCCCCGGTTAGCGGGGACCTACGAGCAGTACTTC
TRBJ2-2	TRBV9	NA	NA	CASSVLQGNTGELFF	TGTGCCAGCAGCGTCTTACAGGGGAACACCGGGGAGCTGTTTTTT
TRBJ2-6	TRBV18	NA	NA	CASSPDSGANVLTF	TGTGCCAGCTCACCAGACTCTGGGGCCAACGTCCTGACTTTC
TRBJ2-3	TRBV18	NA	NA	CASSYLLDTQYF	TGTGCCAGCTCGTACCTACTAGATACGCAGTATTTT
TRBJ2-7	TRBV24-1	TRBD1	NA	CATSEGTGSYERQYF	TGTGCCACCAGTGAGGGGACAGGAAGCTACGAAAGGCAGTACTTC
TRBJ2-1	TRBV28	NA	NA	CASSLVFIYNEQFF	TGTGCCAGCAGTTTAGTGTTTATTTACAATGAGCAGTTCTTC
TRBJ2-1	TRBV6-4	TRBD2	NA	CASSGTSEALEQFF	TGTGCCAGCAGTGGGACTAGTGAGGCCCTTGAGCAGTTCTTC
TRBJ1-6	TRBV4-2	NA	NA	CASSIRTDSRPLHF	TGTGCCAGCAGCATACGGACCGACAGTCGGCCCCTCCACTTT
TRBJ1-6	TRBV28	NA	NA	CASSPRTGLGTYNSPLHF	TGTGCCAGCAGTCCCCGAACAGGGTTGGGCACCTATAATTCACCCCTCCACTTT
TRBJ1-1	TRBV18	NA	NA	CASSPGRSNTEAFF	TGTGCCAGCTCACCAGGACGGTCCAACACTGAAGCTTTCTTT
TRBJ1-1	TRBV28	TRBD1	NA	CASSSSLHKLWVWGQGPWAFF	TGTGCCAGCAGTTCATCACTCCATAAATTATGGGTCTGGGGACAGGGGCCGTGGGCTTTCTTT
TRBJ1-1	TRBV5-1	TRBD1	once	CASSLGDSGKVTEAFF	TGCGCCAGCAGCCTTGGGGACAGCGGGAAGGTCACTGAAGCTTTCTTT
TRBJ1-1	TRBV11-1	NA	NA	CASSLASDYQGPGTEAFF	TGTGCCAGCAGCTTAGCTTCGGATTATCAGGGGCCGGGCACTGAAGCTTTCTTT
TRBJ2-2	TRBV4-1	NA	NA	CASSQSGELFF	TGCGCCAGCAGCCAGTCCGGGGAGCTGTTTTTT
TRBJ1-1	TRBV30	NA	NA	CAWSVAKLGTEAFF	TGTGCCTGGAGTGTAGCTAAACTGGGGACTGAAGCTTTCTTT
TRBJ2-5	TRBV6-5	TRBD1	NA	CASSTDRGETQYF	TGTGCCAGCAGTACAGACAGGGGGGAGACCCAGTACTTC
TRBJ1-2	TRBV5-6	TRBD1	NA	CASSLETGAKLYTF	TGTGCCAGCAGCTTGGAAACAGGGGCTAAACTCTACACCTTC
TRBJ2-1	TRBV20-1	NA	NA	CSASRLYNEQFF	TGCAGTGCTAGTAGACTTTACAATGAGCAGTTCTTC
TRBJ2-7	TRBV19	NA	NA	CASSSTGNSYEQYF	TGTGCCAGTAGCTCGACAGGTAACTCCTACGAGCAGTACTTC
TRBJ1-1	TRBV11-2	NA	NA	CASSVQGFGTEAFF	TGTGCCAGCAGCGTACAGGGATTTGGAACTGAAGCTTTCTTT
TRBJ2-7	TRBV27	NA	NA	CASSRGGPYEQYF	TGTGCCAGCAGCCGTGGGGGTCCCTACGAGCAGTACTTC
TRBJ1-2	TRBV7-2	TRBD1	NA	CASRVTGGKDYGYTF	TGTGCCAGCAGAGTGACAGGGGGCAAGGACTATGGCTACACCTTC
TRBJ1-5	TRBV4-1	NA	few	CASSQGRDQPQHF	TGCGCCAGCAGTCAAGGGAGGGATCAGCCCCAGCATTTT
TRBJ2-3	TRBV28	NA	NA	CASSLAILQYF	TGTGCCAGCAGTTTGGCAATATTGCAGTATTTT
TRBJ2-5	TRBV2	NA	NA	CASNRRGQETQYF	TGTGCCAGCAATAGACGCGGCCAAGAGACCCAGTACTTC
TRBJ2-3	TRBV18	TRBD2	once	CASSLGREGTDTQYF	TGTGCCAGCTCACTTGGGCGGGAGGGCACAGATACGCAGTATTTT
TRBJ2-7	TRBV10-2	NA	NA	CASCYRDGLIYEQYF	TGCGCCAGCTGCTACCGGGACGGGTTAATCTACGAGCAGTACTTC
TRBJ2-1	TRBV7-9	NA	NA	CASSLQTVQQFF	TGTGCCAGCAGCTTACAGACAGTCCAGCAGTTCTTC
TRBJ1-2	TRBV14	TRBD1	NA	CASSYRTGNYGYTF	TGTGCCAGCAGCTATAGGACAGGGAACTATGGCTACACCTTC
TRBJ2-7	TRBV9	NA	few	CASSVEGTNYEQYF	TGTGCCAGCAGCGTAGAAGGGACCAACTACGAGCAGTACTTC
TRBJ1-6	TRBV14	NA	NA	CASSQDTGQYNSPLHF	TGTGCCAGCAGCCAAGATACCGGACAATATAATTCACCCCTCCACTTT
TRBJ1-6	TRBV5-1	TRBD1	NA	CASRGTGDSPLHF	TGCGCCAGCAGAGGGACAGGGGATTCACCCCTCCACTTT
TRBJ1-4	TRBV7-8	NA	NA	CASSLTEFHEKLFF	TGTGCCAGCAGCTTAACAGAGTTTCATGAAAAACTGTTTTTT
TRBJ1-1	TRBV9	NA	NA	CASSVSGNTEAFF	TGTGCCAGCAGCGTCAGTGGAAACACTGAAGCTTTCTTT